This T cell receptor beta chain was recovered during a study of cytomegalovirus exposure and HLA in healthy donors. Study findings and constraints: When analyzed later, a missense DCLRE1C variant was found to be linked to TCR beta V- and J-gene trimming. In a later analysis, common viral pathogens appeared linked to several of the most significant clusters. Donors belonging to an Asian-associated ancestry cluster reportedly showed fewer N-insertions in productive TCRs than the approximately 670-donor mean, according to what a later analysis found.

CDR3 length equals 15 residues. Trimming took 5 bases from V and 3 from J; bases not matched to a gene: 5. Per the germline V gene, CDR1 is SGHAT and CDR2 is FQNNGV. The PCR contained 60 Vbeta and 13 Jbeta primers. Libraries were prepared by immunoSEQ multiplex PCR; TCRdb keeps only in-frame clonotypes and omits some of them. The table shows 100,000 to 150,000 clones, with 80% occurring only once. On this clone: The antigen remains unidentified.

The J gene is TRBJ1-5, the V gene TRBV11-2; 9 bases fit TRBD1. The source material was PBMCs. The sequence was collected from a female donor in good health and CMV-seronegative. The DNA for the CDR3 is TGTGCCAGCAGCCCCGGGACAGGGTCCAATCAGCCCCAGCATTTT. Translated: CASSPGTGSNQPQHF.